The entry that follows covers one TCR beta chain sequence. These data come from a study of blood T cell repertoires in COVID-19. Across the whole study: Specimens from acute and convalescent COVID-19 originated in the United States, Italy and Spain. T cells, B-cell-depleted T cells, or PBMCs provided the cDNA or gDNA that served as material.

The ends lost 4 bases at V and 6 bases at J; junction bases unmatched: 10. This CDR3 has 16 residues. The germline gives CDR1 SGHRS, CDR2 YFSETQ. Per the study methods: Estimates of nucleated cell counts were drawn from the amplification of reference gene primers. Sequencing used immunoSEQ multiplex PCR; TCRdb keeps in-frame clones, though not all of them. That table furnishes V, J and clone size, whereas the DNA furnished D and trimming. This sample has 200,000 to 300,000 clones, with about 85% found just once. The source is a man aged 60 to 69 with acute or convalescent COVID-19. The sample consisted of peripheral blood. This chain uses TRBV5-1 with TRBJ2-4; 10 bases agree with TRBD1. CDR3: CASSPGQGVEGNIQYF. For the CDR3, the DNA is TGCGCCAGCAGCCCCGGACAGGGGGTCGAGGGAAACATTCAGTACTTC.